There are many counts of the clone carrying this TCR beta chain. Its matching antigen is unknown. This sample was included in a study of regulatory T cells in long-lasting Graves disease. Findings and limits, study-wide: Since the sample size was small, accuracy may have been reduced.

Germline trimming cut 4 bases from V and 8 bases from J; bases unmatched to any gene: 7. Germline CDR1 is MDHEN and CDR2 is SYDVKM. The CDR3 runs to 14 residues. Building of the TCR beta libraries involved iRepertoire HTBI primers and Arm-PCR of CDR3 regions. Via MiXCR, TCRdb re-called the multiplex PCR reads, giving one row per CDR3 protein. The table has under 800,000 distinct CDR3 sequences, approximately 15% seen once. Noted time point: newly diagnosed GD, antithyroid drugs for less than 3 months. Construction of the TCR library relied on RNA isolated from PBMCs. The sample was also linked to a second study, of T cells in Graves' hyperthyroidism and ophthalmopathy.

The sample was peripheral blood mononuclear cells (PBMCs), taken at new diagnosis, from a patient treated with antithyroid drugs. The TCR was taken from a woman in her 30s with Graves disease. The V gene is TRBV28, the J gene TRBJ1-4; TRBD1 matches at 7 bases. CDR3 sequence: CASSSQGGAEKLFF. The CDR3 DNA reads TGTGCCAGCAGTTCCCAGGGGGGGGCAGAAAAACTGTTTTTT.